This T cell receptor beta chain was profiled in a study of control samples from healthy donors and cancer patients. Clones were sequenced by immunoSEQ multiplex PCR, and TCRdb holds only the in-frame ones, with some missing. The sample lists 20,000 to 30,000 clones; around 83% were seen once. Only a few counts were recorded for this clone. CDR3 size: 16 residues. Germline V gene lookup returns CDR1 SGHRS and CDR2 YFSETQ. Trimming took off 1 base at V and 2 bases at J, with 16 bases between the two ends. The sequencing sample was made of PBMCs. The J gene is TRBJ2-7, the V gene TRBV5-1; tentatively, D is TRBD1 or TRBD2 (5 bases each). The receptor's source is a man aged 55 to 69 with colorectal cancer. The CDR3 sequence: CASSLWAGTVTYEQYF. The CDR3 region has the DNA TGCGCCAGCAGCTTGTGGGCCGGGACGGTGACCTACGAGCAGTACTTC.